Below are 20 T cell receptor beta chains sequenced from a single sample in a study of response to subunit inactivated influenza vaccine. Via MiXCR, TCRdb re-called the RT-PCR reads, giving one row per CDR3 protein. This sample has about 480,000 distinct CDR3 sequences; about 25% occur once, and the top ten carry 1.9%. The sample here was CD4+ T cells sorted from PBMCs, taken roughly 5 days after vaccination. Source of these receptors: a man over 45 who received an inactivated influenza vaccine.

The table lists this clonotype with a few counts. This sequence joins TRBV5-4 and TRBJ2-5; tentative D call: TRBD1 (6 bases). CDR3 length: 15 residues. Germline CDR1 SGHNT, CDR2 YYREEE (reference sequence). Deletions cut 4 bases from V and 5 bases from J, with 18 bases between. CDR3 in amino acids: CASSPTQGIGETQYF. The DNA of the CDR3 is TGTGCCAGCAGCCCAACTCAGGGGATTGGGGAGACCCAGTACTTC.

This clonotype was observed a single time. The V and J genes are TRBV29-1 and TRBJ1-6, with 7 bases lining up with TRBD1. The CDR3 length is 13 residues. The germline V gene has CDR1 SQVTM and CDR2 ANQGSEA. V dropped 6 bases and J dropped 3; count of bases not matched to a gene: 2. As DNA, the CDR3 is TGCAGCGTGGGGACAGACTATAATTCACCCCTCCACTTT. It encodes CSVGTDYNSPLHF.

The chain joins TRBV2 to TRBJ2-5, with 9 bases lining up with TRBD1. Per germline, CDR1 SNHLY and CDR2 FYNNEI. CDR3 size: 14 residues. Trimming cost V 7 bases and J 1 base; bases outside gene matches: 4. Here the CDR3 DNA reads TGTGCCAGCAAATGGGACAGGGCCCAAGAGACCCAGTACTTC. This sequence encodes CASKWDRAQETQYF.

DNA of the CDR3: TGTGCCAGCAGCCAAGAACGGGGCTACACCGGGGAGCTGTTTTTT. It translates to CASSQERGYTGELFF. This chain links TRBV3-1 with TRBJ2-2; D could derive from TRBD1 or TRBD2 (5 bases each). CDR1 LGHDT and CDR2 YNNKEL come from the germline V gene (reference sequence). CDR3 size: 15 residues. V was trimmed by 0 bases and J by 3 bases, leaving 8 bases between them.

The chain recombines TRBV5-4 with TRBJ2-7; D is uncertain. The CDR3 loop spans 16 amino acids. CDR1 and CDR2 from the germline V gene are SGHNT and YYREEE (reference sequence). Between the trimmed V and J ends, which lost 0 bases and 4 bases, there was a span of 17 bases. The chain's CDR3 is CASSLAGPQSAYEQYF. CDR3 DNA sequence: TGTGCCAGCAGCTTGGCCGGCCCCCAGAGCGCTTACGAGCAGTACTTC.

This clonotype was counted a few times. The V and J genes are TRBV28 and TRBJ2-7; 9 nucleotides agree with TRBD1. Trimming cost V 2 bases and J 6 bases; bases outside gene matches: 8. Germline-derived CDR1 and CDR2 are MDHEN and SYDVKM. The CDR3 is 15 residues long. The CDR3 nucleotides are TGTGCCAGCAGTTTACCGGGACAGGGAAGTCGCGAGCAGTACTTC. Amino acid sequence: CASSLPGQGSREQYF.

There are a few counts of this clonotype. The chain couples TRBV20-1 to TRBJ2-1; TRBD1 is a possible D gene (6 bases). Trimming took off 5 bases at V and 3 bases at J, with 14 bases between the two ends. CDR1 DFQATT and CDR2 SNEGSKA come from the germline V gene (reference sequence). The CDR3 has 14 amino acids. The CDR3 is CSALQGLGYNEQFF. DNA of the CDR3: TGCAGTGCTTTACAGGGTCTCGGCTACAATGAGCAGTTCTTC.

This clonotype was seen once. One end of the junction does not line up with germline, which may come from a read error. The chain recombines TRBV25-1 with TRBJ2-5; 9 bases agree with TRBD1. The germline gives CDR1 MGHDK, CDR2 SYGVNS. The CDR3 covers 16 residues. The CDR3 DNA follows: TGTGCCAGCAGTGACCACGGGACAGGGACTCAAGAGGCCCAGTACTTC. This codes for CASSDHGTGTQEAQYF.

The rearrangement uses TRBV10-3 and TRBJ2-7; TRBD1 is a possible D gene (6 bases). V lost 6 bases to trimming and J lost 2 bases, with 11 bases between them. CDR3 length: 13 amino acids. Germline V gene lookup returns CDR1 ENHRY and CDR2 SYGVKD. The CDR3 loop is CAISQQGTYEQYF. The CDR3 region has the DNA TGTGCCATCAGCCAACAGGGCACCTACGAGCAGTACTTC.

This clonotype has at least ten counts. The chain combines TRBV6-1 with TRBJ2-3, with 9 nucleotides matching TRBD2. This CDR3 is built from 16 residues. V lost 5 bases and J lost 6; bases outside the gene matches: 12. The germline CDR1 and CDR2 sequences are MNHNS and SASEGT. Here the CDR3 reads CASSKSLAGLGDTQYF. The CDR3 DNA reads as TGTGCCAGCAGTAAATCACTAGCGGGCCTGGGGGATACGCAGTATTTT.

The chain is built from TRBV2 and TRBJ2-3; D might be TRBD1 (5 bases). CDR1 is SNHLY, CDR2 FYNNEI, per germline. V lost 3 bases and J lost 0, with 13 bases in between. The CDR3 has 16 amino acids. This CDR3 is CASSDLWTTSTDTQYF. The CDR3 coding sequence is TGTGCCAGCAGTGACCTGTGGACAACAAGCACAGATACGCAGTATTTT.

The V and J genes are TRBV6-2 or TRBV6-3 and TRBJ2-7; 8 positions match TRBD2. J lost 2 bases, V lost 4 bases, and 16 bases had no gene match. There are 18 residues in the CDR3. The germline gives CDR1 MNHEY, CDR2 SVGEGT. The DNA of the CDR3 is TGTGCCAGCAGTTTTCCCCGGGGACTAGGAGGTGGAACCTACGAGCAGTACTTC. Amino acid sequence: CASSFPRGLGGGTYEQYF.

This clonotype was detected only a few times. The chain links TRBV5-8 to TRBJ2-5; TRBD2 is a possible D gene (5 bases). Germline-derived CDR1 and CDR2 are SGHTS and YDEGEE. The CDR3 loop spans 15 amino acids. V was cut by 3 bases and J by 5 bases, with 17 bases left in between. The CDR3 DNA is TGTGCCAGCAGCTCTGGGCCGCACCGGGGTGAGACCCAGTACTTC. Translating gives CASSSGPHRGETQYF.

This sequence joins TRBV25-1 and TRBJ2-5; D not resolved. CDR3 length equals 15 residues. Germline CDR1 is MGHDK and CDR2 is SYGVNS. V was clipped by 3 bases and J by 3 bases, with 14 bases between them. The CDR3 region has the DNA TGTGCCAGCAGTGAGGGTGGGCAAACTAAAGAGACCCAGTACTTC. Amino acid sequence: CASSEGGQTKETQYF. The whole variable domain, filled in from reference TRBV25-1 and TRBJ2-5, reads EADIYQTPRYLVIGTGKKITLECSQTMGHDKMYWYQQDPGMELHLIHYSYGVNSTEKGDLSSESTVSRIRTEHFPLTLESARPSHTSQYLCASSEGGQTKETQYFGPGTRLLVL.

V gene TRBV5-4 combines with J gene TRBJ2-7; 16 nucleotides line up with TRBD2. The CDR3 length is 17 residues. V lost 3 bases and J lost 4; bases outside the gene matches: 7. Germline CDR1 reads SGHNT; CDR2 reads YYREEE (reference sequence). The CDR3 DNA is TGTGCCAGCAGCTCCGGGACTAGCGGGAGGGCCAGTTACGAGCAGTACTTC. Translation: CASSSGTSGRASYEQYF.

The CDR3 nucleotides are TGTGCCAGCAGTTATGGTCAGGGGATGTACAATGAGCAGTTCTTC. It encodes CASSYGQGMYNEQFF. This chain links TRBV6-2 or TRBV6-3 with TRBJ2-1; D might be TRBD1 (6 bases). Trimming took off 3 bases at V and 4 bases at J, with 13 bases between the two ends. Per the germline V gene, CDR1 is MNHEY and CDR2 is SVGEGT. The CDR3 length is 15 residues.

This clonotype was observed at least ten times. CDR3 sequence: CASSLRFGGSAYNEQFF. CDR3 nucleotides: TGTGCCAGCAGCTTACGATTTGGCGGATCGGCTTACAATGAGCAGTTCTTC. This chain joins TRBV11-2 and TRBJ2-1; the D is unclear. This CDR3 contains 17 residues. Trimming cost V 2 bases and J 4 bases, with 18 bases left between them. The V gene's germline CDR1 is SGHAT and CDR2 FQNNGV.

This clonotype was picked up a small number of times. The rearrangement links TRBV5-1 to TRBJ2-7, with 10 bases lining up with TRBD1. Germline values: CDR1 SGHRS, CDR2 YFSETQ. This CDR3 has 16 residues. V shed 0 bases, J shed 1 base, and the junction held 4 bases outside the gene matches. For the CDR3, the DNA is TGCGCCAGCAGCTTGGATGGGACAGGGGCATCCTACGAGCAGTACTTC. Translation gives CASSLDGTGASYEQYF.

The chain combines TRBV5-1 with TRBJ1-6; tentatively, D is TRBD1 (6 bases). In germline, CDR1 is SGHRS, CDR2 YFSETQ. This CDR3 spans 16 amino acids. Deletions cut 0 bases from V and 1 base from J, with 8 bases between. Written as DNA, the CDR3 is TGCGCCAGCAGCTTGGCAGGGGAGTCCTATAATTCACCCCTCCACTTT. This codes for CASSLAGESYNSPLHF.

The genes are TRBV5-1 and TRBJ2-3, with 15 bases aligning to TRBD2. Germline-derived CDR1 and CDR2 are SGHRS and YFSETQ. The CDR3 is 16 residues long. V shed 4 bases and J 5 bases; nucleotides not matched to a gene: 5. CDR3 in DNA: TGCGCCAGCAGCCCCCGGACTAGCGGGGGGGAAGATACGCAGTATTTT. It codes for CASSPRTSGGEDTQYF.